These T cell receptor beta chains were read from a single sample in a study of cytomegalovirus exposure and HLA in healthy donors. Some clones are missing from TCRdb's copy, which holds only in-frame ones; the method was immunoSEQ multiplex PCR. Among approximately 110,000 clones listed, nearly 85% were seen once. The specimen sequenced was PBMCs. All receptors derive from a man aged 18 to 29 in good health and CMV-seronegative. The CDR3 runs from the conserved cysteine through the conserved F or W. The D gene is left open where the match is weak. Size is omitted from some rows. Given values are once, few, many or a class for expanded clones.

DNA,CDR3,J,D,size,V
TGTGCCAGCAGCTTAAACGGAGGCCCGAAAGGAAACACCATATATTTT,CASSLNGGPKGNTIYF,TRBJ1-3,NA,NA,TRBV7-8
TGTGCCAGCAGCGAGTGGGCTGAGCAGTTCTTC,CASSEWAEQFF,TRBJ2-1,NA,NA,TRBV6-1
TGTGCCGCAGGGGGACAGGGGGCGATTGGGTTGAACACTGAAGCTTTCTTT,CAAGGQGAIGLNTEAFF,TRBJ1-1,TRBD1,NA,TRBV19
TGTGCCAGCAGCTGGAGCGACGAATCGGCTGAGCAGTTCTTC,CASSWSDESAEQFF,TRBJ2-1,NA,NA,TRBV6-5
TGCGCCAGCAGCCAAGTTGGGGGCGTTGGCTACAATGAGCAGTTCTTC,CASSQVGGVGYNEQFF,TRBJ2-1,NA,NA,TRBV4-1
TGTGCCTGGAGTATCGGGGACAGGAGCCGAACCGGGGAGCTGTTTTTT,CAWSIGDRSRTGELFF,TRBJ2-2,TRBD1,NA,TRBV30
TGTGCCAGCAGTGCAGTACGAAAACTGTTTTTT,CASSAVRKLFF,TRBJ1-4,NA,few,TRBV28
TGTGCCAGCAGCCCCCGCGATCAGGGAGGCTACGAGCAGTACTTC,CASSPRDQGGYEQYF,TRBJ2-7,NA,NA,TRBV9
TGTGCCAGCAGCTTAGTAGGGACTAGCGGGAGGGATGTTACGCAGTATTTT,CASSLVGTSGRDVTQYF,TRBJ2-3,TRBD2,NA,TRBV11-2
TGTGCCAGCTCACCGACCGGGACAAACATGGGGGAGCAGTACTTC,CASSPTGTNMGEQYF,TRBJ2-7,NA,once,TRBV18
TGTGCCAGTAGTATCGGGGGCACAGATACGCAGTATTTT,CASSIGGTDTQYF,TRBJ2-3,NA,NA,TRBV19
TGTGCCGGGGGCTGGATGGGTCAGCCCCAGCATTTT,CAGGWMGQPQHF,TRBJ1-5,NA,NA,TRBV6-1
TGTGCCAGCAGTCAATGGACAGGCTACACCTTC,CASSQWTGYTF,TRBJ1-2,NA,NA,TRBV28
TGTGCCAGCAGGTCGGCTAGCGACTCCTACGAGCAGTACTTC,CASRSASDSYEQYF,TRBJ2-7,NA,NA,TRBV5-4
TGTGCCAGCGAGGCTAGCGGGAGTTACACCGGGGAGCTGTTTTTT,CASEASGSYTGELFF,TRBJ2-2,TRBD2,NA,TRBV27
TGTGCCATCGGAGGATCGGGGGAGCACTATGGCTACACCTTC,CAIGGSGEHYGYTF,TRBJ1-2,NA,few,TRBV10-3
TGCGCCAGCAGCCAAGAAGGGGGTGGCTACACCTTC,CASSQEGGGYTF,TRBJ1-2,NA,NA,TRBV4-3
TGTGCCTTACTACAGGGCGCCCCTAATGAAAAACTGTTTTTT,CALLQGAPNEKLFF,TRBJ1-4,NA,once,TRBV30
TGTGCCAGCAGCCCACAGGGGCCAACCGGGGAGCTGTTTTTT,CASSPQGPTGELFF,TRBJ2-2,TRBD1,NA,TRBV4-2
TGTGCCAGCAGAAGCGGGAGGAGGAACCCCTACGAGCAGTACTTC,CASRSGRRNPYEQYF,TRBJ2-7,TRBD2,NA,TRBV6-1
TGTGCCAGCAGGTCAGAGAACACCGGGGAGCTGTTTTTT,CASRSENTGELFF,TRBJ2-2,NA,NA,TRBV9
TGTGCCAGCAGCTTGGACCAGGGGAGGAACACTGAAGCTTTCTTT,CASSLDQGRNTEAFF,TRBJ1-1,NA,NA,TRBV5-4
TGTGCCAGCAGCTTAGAAGGTGGTCAGGCTTATAGCAATCAGCCCCAGCATTTT,CASSLEGGQAYSNQPQHF,TRBJ1-5,NA,NA,TRBV7-8
TGTGCCAGTGGACAGGGGACGAACACCGGGGAGCTGTTTTTT,CASGQGTNTGELFF,TRBJ2-2,TRBD1,NA,TRBV19
TGTGCCAGCAGTTACCCGGGACAGGGAAACACCGGGGAGCTGTTTTTT,CASSYPGQGNTGELFF,TRBJ2-2,TRBD1,few,TRBV6-5
TGCGCCAGCAGCTTCGGGTTGCAAGAGACCCAGTACTTC,CASSFGLQETQYF,TRBJ2-5,NA,NA,TRBV5-1